This T cell receptor beta chain stems from a study of human T cells and chemical hapten exposure (dated by TCRdb to the early 2020s). Context from the whole study: Libraries were pooled for sequencing, and variation in per-sample TCR yields was attributed mainly to small differences in library volumes within the pool. This study followed changes in the peripheral blood TCR repertoire in vivo during primary and secondary sensitization of alopecia patients to the hapten diphenylcyclopropenone (DPC). Both TCR alpha and TCR beta chains were sequenced from each blood RNA sample.

The meaning of the sample's time point label: healthy volunteer bleed at 2 weeks. Total RNA was extracted from unfractionated whole blood collected in Tempus Blood RNA tubes. A few healthy volunteers were used as TCR sequencing controls and were bled at day 0, 2 weeks and 6 weeks. Preparation of the library involved RACE. TCRdb records NextSeq 500 as the sequencer. Library preparation attached unique molecular identifiers to individual cDNA molecules for quantitative, reproducible TCR counting. In the authors' own workflow: The median number of TCRs per sample was over 95,000, ranging from roughly 20,000 to 700,000. The Decombinator software suite was used to annotate the V, J and CDR3 of the TCR reads. For PS versus PT1 abundance plots, all samples were subsampled to the same number of TCRs (28,000). TCRs were defined as expanded if absent before sensitization and observed at least eight times at the 2-week time point. In TCRdb, the public reads were trimmed at Q25 with fastp and aligned with MiXCR, with productive beta chains retained. Rows with a matching CDR3 protein are joined into one entry that keeps the most common DNA and genes. These V and J calls are TCRdb output, not the study's own analysis. The sample yields 85,000 to 95,000 distinct CDR3 sequences; approximately 9.7% were counted once. The top ten clones comprise 2.5% to 3% of the sample.

Details on this clonotype: This receptor's antigen is unknown. The input lacks base qualities; no much larger clone sits a single base away.

V is clipped by 2 bases and J by 8 bases, and the sequence between their germline boundaries is 15 bases long. The germline V gene (reference sequence) sets CDR1 to LGHDT and CDR2 to YNNKEL. From the cysteine through the phenylalanine, the CDR3 covers 14 amino acids. CDR3 DNA is the only sequence kept; it has 42 bases, read in frame from the first base. The research as a whole found: Repeated subsampling changed both the strength of the expansion versus patch-test correlation and the threshold at which the correlation became significant. The number of TCRs above 1 in 1000 frequency did not change with DPC sensitization; there was no evidence of global repertoire structure alterations.

The clonotype was recovered from a female donor in good health. Some clones in this sample may be carry-over from other donors' samples. Material for sequencing was whole blood. In this chain, TRBV3-1 is recombined with TRBJ1-2, and perhaps TRBD1 as D gene, on 6 matching bases. The sequenced DNA: TGTGCCAGCAGCCAACAAACAGGGTCTTTCGGCTACACCTTC. This sequence encodes CASSQQTGSFGYTF. Reference TRBV3-1 and TRBJ1-2 genes cover what lies past the CDR3, so the full variable domain is DTAVSQTPKYLVTQMGNDKSIKCEQNLGHDTMYWYKQDSKKFLKIMFSYNNKELIINETVPNRFSPKSPDKAHLNLHINSLELGDSAVYFCASSQQTGSFGYTFGSGTRLTVV.